This is a list of T cell receptor beta chains from one sample in a study of beta chain features in type 1 diabetes. Repertoires were generated with immunoSEQ multiplex PCR, while TCRdb's copy carries only in-frame clones and drops some. In the table there are 300,000 to 350,000 clones, roughly a tenth of which are singletons. Sequences were obtained from central memory CD4+ T cells from blood. The source of these receptors is a man under 40 with type 1 diabetes. Each CDR3 is given without its conserved first and last residue. Each record gives: CDR3 length, J gene, V gene, CDR3 protein.

len: 14; j_gene: TRBJ1-1; v_gene: TRBV5-6; CDR3aa: ASSLAMLGGSTEAF
len: 11; j_gene: TRBJ1-2; v_gene: TRBV2; CDR3aa: ASNLQGTYGYT
len: 12; j_gene: TRBJ2-7; v_gene: TRBV29-1; CDR3aa: SVPAGTGNNEQY
len: 13; j_gene: TRBJ1-2; v_gene: TRBV6-1; CDR3aa: ASRQRLNLGYGYT
len: 11; j_gene: TRBJ2-3; v_gene: TRBV19; CDR3aa: ASSPATGDTQY
len: 13; j_gene: TRBJ1-5; v_gene: TRBV6-5; CDR3aa: ASSYSGGWNQPQH
len: 11; j_gene: TRBJ2-3; v_gene: TRBV7-2; CDR3aa: ASSQGQGDTQY
len: 14; j_gene: TRBJ2-1; v_gene: TRBV5-1; CDR3aa: ASSPWTGGGYNEQF
len: 11; j_gene: TRBJ1-1; v_gene: TRBV28; CDR3aa: ASISGQPFEAF
len: 9; j_gene: TRBJ1-4; v_gene: TRBV28; CDR3aa: ASLREGKLF
len: 13; j_gene: TRBJ2-2; v_gene: TRBV13; CDR3aa: ASSRVVAGTGELF
len: 15; j_gene: TRBJ1-2; v_gene: TRBV4-3; CDR3aa: ASSPATGQQGLYGYT
len: 12; j_gene: TRBJ1-1; v_gene: TRBV18; CDR3aa: ASSVDRKNTEAF
len: 14; j_gene: TRBJ2-7; v_gene: TRBV7-6; CDR3aa: ASSSGGGPKSYEQY
len: 11; j_gene: TRBJ1-2; v_gene: TRBV30; CDR3aa: AWSVEAEDGYT
len: 13; j_gene: TRBJ2-2; v_gene: TRBV5-1; CDR3aa: ASSLVAAGNGELF
len: 13; j_gene: TRBJ2-6; v_gene: TRBV6-5; CDR3aa: ASSSQDRGANVLT
len: 12; j_gene: TRBJ2-7; v_gene: TRBV15; CDR3aa: ATSTGAGTYEQY
len: 10; j_gene: TRBJ1-1; v_gene: TRBV5-6; CDR3aa: ASSLALAEAF
len: 10; j_gene: TRBJ1-2; v_gene: TRBV7-8; CDR3aa: ASSPSAYGYT
len: 11; j_gene: TRBJ1-2; v_gene: TRBV18; CDR3aa: ASSIDREGGYT
len: 11; j_gene: TRBJ2-3; v_gene: TRBV29-1; CDR3aa: SVTARDTDTQY
len: 11; j_gene: TRBJ2-5; v_gene: TRBV30; CDR3aa: AWVGGGQETQY
len: 9; j_gene: TRBJ2-7; v_gene: TRBV7-2; CDR3aa: ASSSRHEQY
len: 9; j_gene: TRBJ1-1; v_gene: TRBV28; CDR3aa: ASTLDTEAF
len: 12; j_gene: TRBJ1-6; v_gene: TRBV5-4; CDR3aa: ASSWTGSQSPLH
len: 13; j_gene: TRBJ2-5; v_gene: TRBV2; CDR3aa: ASRNRDILQETQY
len: 14; j_gene: TRBJ1-5; v_gene: TRBV7-2; CDR3aa: ASSSDRLGGNQPQH
len: 13; j_gene: TRBJ1-6; v_gene: TRBV28; CDR3aa: ASSPSQAGNSPLH
len: 14; j_gene: TRBJ1-1; v_gene: TRBV7-9; CDR3aa: ASSPRAGGLNTEAF
len: 12; j_gene: TRBJ1-1; v_gene: TRBV7-2; CDR3aa: ASSPRRVRTEAF
len: 15; j_gene: TRBJ1-1; v_gene: TRBV15; CDR3aa: ATSRGGGTGSNTEAF
len: 13; j_gene: TRBJ2-7; v_gene: TRBV11-3; CDR3aa: ASSLGPTGFYEQY
len: 12; j_gene: TRBJ1-2; v_gene: TRBV5-1; CDR3aa: ASSLEAQDYGYT
len: 14; j_gene: TRBJ1-5; v_gene: TRBV27; CDR3aa: ASSSRTGWPNQPQH